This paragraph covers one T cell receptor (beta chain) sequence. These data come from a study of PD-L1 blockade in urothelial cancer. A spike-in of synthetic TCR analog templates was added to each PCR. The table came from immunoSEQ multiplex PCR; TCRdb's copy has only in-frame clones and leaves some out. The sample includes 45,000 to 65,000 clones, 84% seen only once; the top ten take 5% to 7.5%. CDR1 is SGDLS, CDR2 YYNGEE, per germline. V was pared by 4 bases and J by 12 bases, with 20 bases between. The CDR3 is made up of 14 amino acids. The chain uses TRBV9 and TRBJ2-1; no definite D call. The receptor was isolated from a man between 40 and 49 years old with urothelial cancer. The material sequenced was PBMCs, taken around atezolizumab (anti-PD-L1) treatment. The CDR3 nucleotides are TGTGCCAGCAGCCCCGACACATTCGGTGTAGGGCAGTTCTTC. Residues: CASSPDTFGVGQFF.